The rows below give T cell receptor beta chains drawn from one sample of a study of shared clonotypes between healthy human individuals. Sequencing used immunoSEQ multiplex PCR; TCRdb keeps in-frame clones, though not all of them. The table records around 1.5 million clones, approximately 98% of them present only once. The sample consisted of naive CD4+ T cells sorted from blood. Receptor source: a man in his thirties or forties in good health. Both conserved end residues are part of each CDR3. A D gene is named only where the DNA matches it firmly. A clone size is listed for some rows: how often the clone was seen (once, few, many), or a class if it is expanded.

J	length	V	D	size	CDR3	DNA
TRBJ2-7	19	TRBV7-2	TRBD1	NA	CASSLVEILGQGRLVEQYF	TGTGCCAGCAGCTTAGTGGAGATATTGGGACAGGGTAGACTTGTCGAGCAGTACTTC
TRBJ2-1	16	TRBV7-2	TRBD2	once	CASSLIPGTRVNEQFF	TGTGCCAGCAGCTTAATTCCTGGGACTAGAGTAAATGAGCAGTTCTTC
TRBJ2-7	13	TRBV10-3	NA	NA	CAISVAGESEQYF	TGTGCCATCAGTGTGGCAGGGGAGAGCGAGCAGTACTTC
TRBJ2-1	15	TRBV5-4	NA	NA	CASSLDWILPNEQFF	TGTGCCAGCAGCCTCGACTGGATACTCCCCAATGAGCAGTTCTTC
TRBJ2-1	16	TRBV5-5	TRBD2	once	CASSLRLAGGYNEQFF	TGTGCCAGCAGCTTGAGACTAGCGGGGGGATACAATGAGCAGTTCTTC
TRBJ1-1	14	TRBV28	TRBD1	NA	CASTLTGRVAEAFF	TGTGCCAGCACCCTGACAGGGAGGGTGGCTGAAGCTTTCTTT
TRBJ2-7	13	TRBV19	NA	NA	CASGRHVDYEQYF	TGTGCCAGTGGTAGACATGTGGACTACGAGCAGTACTTC
TRBJ1-3	16	TRBV7-3	NA	NA	CASSLQGGQTGNTIYF	TGTGCCAGCAGCTTACAAGGGGGACAAACTGGAAACACCATATATTTT
TRBJ2-1	14	TRBV29-1	NA	NA	CSVLVGSSYNEQFF	TGCAGCGTTCTGGTAGGCTCCTCCTACAATGAGCAGTTCTTC
TRBJ2-5	17	TRBV7-2	TRBD1	NA	CASSLEGTGGFWETQYF	TGTGCCAGCAGCTTAGAAGGGACAGGGGGCTTTTGGGAGACCCAGTACTTC
TRBJ1-1	11	TRBV6-6	NA	few	CASSPNTEAFF	TGTGCCAGCAGTCCGAACACTGAAGCTTTCTTT
TRBJ1-2	15	TRBV9	NA	NA	CASSVGGTLNYGYTF	TGTGCCAGCAGCGTAGGTGGGACACTGAACTATGGCTACACCTTC
TRBJ1-1	13	TRBV30	TRBD1	NA	CAWRIGGMREAFF	TGTGCCTGGAGGATAGGGGGCATGCGGGAAGCTTTCTTT
TRBJ2-3	17	TRBV14	NA	NA	CASSQIWITRGFDTQYF	TGTGCCAGCAGCCAGATCTGGATCACAAGGGGGTTCGATACGCAGTATTTT
TRBJ2-7	12	TRBV28	NA	NA	CASKTAFSEQYF	TGTGCCAGCAAGACAGCCTTTTCGGAGCAGTACTTC
TRBJ2-7	19	TRBV7-2	TRBD2	NA	CASSPGTSGRRATLGEQYF	TGTGCCAGCAGCCCTGGGACTAGCGGGAGGAGAGCCACATTGGGCGAGCAGTACTTC
TRBJ2-7	13	TRBV5-1	TRBD1	NA	CASSGQGSYEQYF	TGCGCCAGCAGCGGACAGGGCTCCTACGAGCAGTACTTC
TRBJ2-5	13	TRBV7-9	NA	NA	CASSLVSQETQYF	TGTGCCAGCAGCTTGGTCAGCCAAGAGACCCAGTACTTC
TRBJ2-3	16	TRBV18	TRBD1	NA	CASSPLGQGGTDTQYF	TGTGCCAGCTCACCACTCGGACAGGGTGGCACAGATACGCAGTATTTT
TRBJ2-7	16	TRBV11-2	NA	NA	CASSLQTGPGGYEQYF	TGTGCCAGCAGCTTACAGACAGGGCCGGGGGGTTACGAGCAGTACTTC
TRBJ2-1	15	TRBV10-1	TRBD2	NA	CASSEEGLASNEQFF	TGCGCCAGCAGTGAGGAGGGACTAGCGAGCAATGAGCAGTTCTTC
TRBJ1-1	12	TRBV28	NA	NA	CASNQRALEAFF	TGTGCCAGCAACCAGAGGGCCCTTGAAGCTTTCTTT
TRBJ1-1	14	TRBV5-1	NA	NA	CASSYMGQNTEAFF	TGCGCCAGCAGCTACATGGGCCAGAACACTGAAGCTTTCTTT
TRBJ2-7	12	TRBV5-6	NA	NA	CASSQLWNEQYF	TGTGCCAGCAGCCAGTTATGGAACGAGCAGTACTTC
TRBJ2-7	15	TRBV25-1	NA	NA	CASSESGQGAYEQYF	TGTGCCAGCAGTGAATCGGGACAAGGAGCCTACGAGCAGTACTTC
TRBJ2-7	14	TRBV19	NA	NA	CASSTSPRAGEQYF	TGTGCCAGTAGTACCTCCCCGAGGGCTGGCGAGCAGTACTTC
TRBJ2-2	13	TRBV10-2	NA	NA	CASSELVSGELFF	TGCGCCAGCAGTGAGTTGGTATCCGGGGAGCTGTTTTTT
TRBJ2-1	18	TRBV4-3	TRBD2	NA	CASSQDAYGGGGYNEQFF	TGCGCCAGCAGCCAAGATGCATATGGCGGGGGAGGCTACAATGAGCAGTTCTTC
TRBJ1-3	17	TRBV6-7	NA	once	CASSYSNQTGKGNTIYF	TGTGCCAGCAGTTACTCGAATCAGACGGGGAAGGGAAACACCATATATTTT
TRBJ2-1	16	TRBV19	TRBD1	NA	CASSIRDSRINNEQFF	TGTGCCAGTAGTATTAGGGACAGCAGAATAAACAATGAGCAGTTCTTC
TRBJ1-1	11	TRBV9	NA	NA	CASSVSSEAFF	TGTGCCAGCAGCGTATCGTCTGAAGCTTTCTTT
TRBJ2-5	11	TRBV20-1	TRBD1	NA	CSANRGETQYF	TGCAGTGCTAACAGGGGGGAGACCCAGTACTTC
TRBJ2-3	13	TRBV9	NA	NA	CASTASRGDTQYF	TGTGCCAGCACCGCCTCGCGCGGAGATACGCAGTATTTT
TRBJ2-7	15	TRBV14	TRBD2	NA	CASSQVLSGGYEQYF	TGTGCCAGCAGCCAAGTACTAAGCGGGGGCTACGAGCAGTACTTC
TRBJ1-1	17	TRBV7-9	NA	NA	CASSLQRGLQMGTEAFF	TGTGCCAGCAGCTTACAACGGGGGTTACAAATGGGCACTGAAGCTTTCTTT
TRBJ2-7	15	TRBV18	NA	once	CASSPRATAVREQYF	TGTGCCAGCTCACCACGGGCAACAGCGGTTCGCGAGCAGTACTTC
TRBJ1-3	15	TRBV5-1	TRBD1	once	CASSPTGTAGNTIYF	TGCGCCAGCAGCCCAACCGGGACAGCCGGAAACACCATATATTTT
TRBJ2-5	12	TRBV19	NA	NA	CASSISGGPQYF	TGTGCCAGTAGTATAAGCGGAGGGCCCCAGTACTTC
TRBJ2-3	13	TRBV28	NA	NA	CASTLESTDTQYF	TGTGCCAGCACCCTGGAGTCCACAGATACGCAGTATTTT
TRBJ2-7	14	TRBV9	NA	NA	CASSVQRADGEQYF	TGTGCCAGCAGCGTCCAGCGGGCGGACGGCGAGCAGTACTTC
TRBJ1-2	11	TRBV19	NA	NA	CAIRERGGYTF	TGTGCCATCAGGGAACGAGGCGGCTACACCTTC
TRBJ1-1	18	TRBV5-1	NA	NA	CASSFGGRQNPVNTEAFF	TGCGCCAGCAGCTTCGGGGGGCGACAAAACCCTGTGAACACTGAAGCTTTCTTT